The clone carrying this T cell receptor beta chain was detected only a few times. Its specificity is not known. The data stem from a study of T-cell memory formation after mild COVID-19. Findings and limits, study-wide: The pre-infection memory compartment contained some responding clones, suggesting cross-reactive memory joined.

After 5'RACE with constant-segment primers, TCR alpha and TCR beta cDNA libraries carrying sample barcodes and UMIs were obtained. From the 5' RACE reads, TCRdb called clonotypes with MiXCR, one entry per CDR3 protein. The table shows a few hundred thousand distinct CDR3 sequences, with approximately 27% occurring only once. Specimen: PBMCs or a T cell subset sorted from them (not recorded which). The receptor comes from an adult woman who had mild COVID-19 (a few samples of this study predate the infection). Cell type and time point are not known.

The CDR3 DNA sequence: TGTGCCAGCTCACGCGCGGAAACCTACGAGCAGTACTTC. It yields the protein CASSRAETYEQYF. The chain has TRBV18 and TRBJ2-7; D is ambiguous. Germline assignment: CDR1 KGHSH and CDR2 LQKENI. The CDR3 length is 13 residues. With 4 bases removed from V and 2 bases from J, the gap between germline ends came to 9 bases.